This T cell receptor (beta chain) was documented in a study of blood T cell repertoires in COVID-19. Assay: immunoSEQ multiplex PCR; the TCRdb copy retains only in-frame clones and omits some. The repertoire has 60,000 to 80,000 clones, approximately 88% of them found once; the top ten carry 6.4%. This clone is a singleton in its sample. Sequencing input: peripheral blood. This receptor was taken from a woman aged 70-85 years with acute or convalescent COVID-19.

In nucleotides, the CDR3 is TGTGCCAGCAGACGACAGGGCCCTCCCTACGAGCAGTACTTC. Amino acid sequence: CASRRQGPPYEQYF. The rearrangement links TRBV28 to TRBJ2-7; 7 positions agree with TRBD1. J gave up 2 bases and V 6 bases, and 7 bases lay outside the gene matches. The V gene's germline CDR1 is MDHEN and CDR2 SYDVKM. The CDR3 runs 14 residues.